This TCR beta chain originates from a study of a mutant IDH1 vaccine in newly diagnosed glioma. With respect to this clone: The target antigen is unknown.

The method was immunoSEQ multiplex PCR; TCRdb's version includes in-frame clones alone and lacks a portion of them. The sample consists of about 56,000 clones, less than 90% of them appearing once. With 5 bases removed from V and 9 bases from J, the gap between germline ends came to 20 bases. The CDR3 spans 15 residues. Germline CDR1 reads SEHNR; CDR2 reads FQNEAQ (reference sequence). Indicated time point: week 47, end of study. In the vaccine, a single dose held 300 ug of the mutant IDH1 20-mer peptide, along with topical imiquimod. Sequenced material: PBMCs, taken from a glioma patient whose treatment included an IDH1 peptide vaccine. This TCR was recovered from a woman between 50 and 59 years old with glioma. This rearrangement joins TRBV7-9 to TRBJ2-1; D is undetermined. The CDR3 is CASSGESDINREQFF. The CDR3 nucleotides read TGTGCCAGCAGCGGCGAGAGTGACATAAACCGTGAGCAGTTCTTC. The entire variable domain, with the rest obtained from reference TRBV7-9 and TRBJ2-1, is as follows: DTGVSQNPRHKITKRGQNVTFRCDPISEHNRLYWYRQTLGQGPEFLTYFQNEAQLEKSRLLSDRFSAERPKGSFSTLEIQRTEQGDSAMYLCASSGESDINREQFFGPGTRLTVL.